The rows below give T cell receptor beta chains drawn from one sample of a study of graft-versus-host responses after intestinal transplantation. These receptors' targets are unknown. Using immunoSEQ multiplex PCR, the repertoire was profiled, and TCRdb retains in-frame clones only, with some absent. Of fewer than 80,000 clones in the sample, roughly nine tenths were seen once. The sequences come from unstimulated CD8+ T cells sorted from spleen or lymph node cells, collected before transplant. The receptors stem from a human donor who was the organ donor for an intestinal transplant. The conserved cysteine and the conserved F or W are not part of the CDR3 here. Clone size is given for some rows only: seen once, a few or many times, or a class if the clone is expanded.

size	V	J	CDR3
-	TRBV11-2	TRBJ2-3	ASSLEREGRYSTDTQY
-	TRBV16	TRBJ1-2	ASSSMWAGTPYGYT
-	TRBV28	TRBJ1-4	ASSPWDRTNEKLF
-	TRBV28	TRBJ2-7	ASRPLLDRQTYEQY
-	TRBV7-9	TRBJ1-1	ASSLVLGNTEAF
-	TRBV4-3	TRBJ2-3	ASSQGSAGREGRDTQY
-	TRBV18	TRBJ2-7	ASSPEGNYEQY
-	TRBV6-7	TRBJ1-3	ASSFDRAEYTIY
-	TRBV4-2	TRBJ1-1	ASSQAQLLNTEAF
-	TRBV19	TRBJ1-5	ASSTITEASNQPQH
-	TRBV7-9	TRBJ2-7	ASSFEDYEQY
-	TRBV6-1	TRBJ2-2	ASSERGLYTGELF
-	TRBV28	TRBJ1-4	ASSFRGPTGWSEKLF
-	TRBV30	TRBJ2-2	AWKLVAGANTGELF
-	TRBV4-3	TRBJ1-2	ASSRVLEGAYGYT
-	TRBV28	TRBJ1-3	ASSLRDSSRNTIY
-	TRBV28	TRBJ2-5	ASSYGHGGETQY
-	TRBV5-6	TRBJ2-7	ASSWGLSTYEQY
-	TRBV6-1	TRBJ2-1	ASSEPGLASYNEQF
-	TRBV10-1	TRBJ2-2	ASSERTELTGELF
-	TRBV6-5	TRBJ1-2	ASRGAAHGYT
-	TRBV6-1	TRBJ2-5	ASSDMGAGYQETQY
few	TRBV18	TRBJ2-7	ASSPWTSGRYEQY
once	TRBV4-2	TRBJ2-7	ASSQVRGSSYEQY
once	TRBV11-3	TRBJ2-1	ASSLELGAGGEDNEQF
once	TRBV29-1	TRBJ2-7	SVDTGMGPYEQY
-	TRBV29-1	TRBJ2-3	SVSQGIGPDTQY
few	TRBV12-5	TRBJ1-5	ALVFHPSNQPQH
-	TRBV9	TRBJ2-3	ASSARTSGRDTQY
-	TRBV7-9	TRBJ1-1	ASSLTGGTEAF
-	TRBV5-3	TRBJ2-7	ARSSPNRDSRYEQY
-	TRBV25-1	TRBJ2-1	ASSDRTSGKVNEQF
-	TRBV5-1	TRBJ2-7	ASIGPSGYEQY
-	TRBV9	TRBJ1-1	ASSSGGVGTEAF
few	TRBV18	TRBJ1-1	ASSPGRNTEAF
-	TRBV5-1	TRBJ1-2	ASSLARTGKTYGYT
-	TRBV7-9	TRBJ2-5	ASSTWLAGEQETQY
-	TRBV4-2	TRBJ2-1	ASSQEQADSYNEQF
-	TRBV5-1	TRBJ2-7	ASSSGGLYSYEQY
once	TRBV9	TRBJ2-3	ASRDTLTDTQY
-	TRBV4-3	TRBJ2-1	ASSQDLTLAGGRDEQF
-	TRBV5-6	TRBJ1-2	ASSWQGAQYGYT
-	TRBV6-1	TRBJ2-1	ASSEIGQGLSDEQF
-	TRBV7-9	TRBJ2-1	ASSLQGGGRNEQF
-	TRBV27	TRBJ2-3	ASTPGLVTDTQY
-	TRBV12-2	TRBJ2-7	ASRVSRGEILYEQY
-	TRBV28	TRBJ2-7	ASSRGQTNSYEQY
once	TRBV10-3	TRBJ2-6	AISRGRARSGANVLT
-	TRBV10-3	TRBJ2-1	AISENSQVYYNEQF
-	TRBV27	-	ASSLSGGPSYEQY
-	TRBV28	TRBJ2-1	ASSLWSGVLHNEQF
-	TRBV9	TRBJ2-6	ASSVVGGRSGANVLT
-	TRBV11-3	TRBJ1-6	ASSVQGALYNSPLH
once	TRBV6-6	TRBJ1-2	ASSFDRRRGYGYT
few	TRBV9	TRBJ2-7	ASSVSGRAPYEQY
-	TRBV7-2	TRBJ1-1	ASSSGVRPYTEAF